This paragraph reports one T cell receptor (beta chain). Trimming cost V 4 bases and J 2 bases, with 12 bases left between them. This CDR3 is 15 amino acids long. Germline values: CDR1 ENHRY, CDR2 SYGVKD. A J-beta primer mix and a sample-barcoded 5' primer were used in a second PCR of roughly 7 to 12 cycles. TCRdb re-called the 5' RACE reads through MiXCR, storing one row per CDR3 protein. The sample gives fewer than 900,000 distinct CDR3 sequences, around 36% of which show up once; approximately 13% is in the top ten. The sample comes from a study of blood T cells in healthy people across ages. The source material was blood. The V and J genes are TRBV10-3 and TRBJ1-5, with a possible D match to TRBD1 (5 bases). This TCR was recovered from a man younger than 35 in good health. As DNA, the CDR3 is TGTGCCATCAGTGCTGCCCAGGGTGGCAATCAGCCCCAGCATTTT. This translates into CAISAAQGGNQPQHF.